This TCR beta chain stems from a study of human T cells and chemical hapten exposure. As for the study in general: In the sensitization step, 2% DPC was placed on roughly 2 cm by roughly 2 cm of upper inner arm skin. Patients got weekly scalp diphenylcyclopropenone doses over the approximately 24-week study.

V was clipped by 2 bases and J by 4 bases, with 7 bases between them. This CDR3 has 14 amino acids. The germline V gene encodes CDR1 KGHDR and CDR2 SFDVKD. The time point denotes: pre-sensitization, week 0. Treatment: therapeutic diphenylcyclopropenone sensitization with weekly scalp DPC. This clonotype was counted between two and nine times. One entry per CDR3 protein, called by TCRdb with MiXCR from the RACE reads. This sample has some 300,000 distinct CDR3 sequences, with 4.5% to 7% found just once. The chain recombines TRBV24-1 with TRBJ2-2; D gene uncertain. The clonotype originates from a woman between 18 and 30 years old with alopecia areata. Some clones in this sample may be carry-over from other donors' samples. This sample comprised whole blood, obtained in connection with sensitization to the hapten diphenylcyclopropenone (DPC). The CDR3 region has the DNA TGTGCCACCAGTGATTCAAGAATCACCGGGGAGCTGTTTTTT. Translating gives CATSDSRITGELFF.